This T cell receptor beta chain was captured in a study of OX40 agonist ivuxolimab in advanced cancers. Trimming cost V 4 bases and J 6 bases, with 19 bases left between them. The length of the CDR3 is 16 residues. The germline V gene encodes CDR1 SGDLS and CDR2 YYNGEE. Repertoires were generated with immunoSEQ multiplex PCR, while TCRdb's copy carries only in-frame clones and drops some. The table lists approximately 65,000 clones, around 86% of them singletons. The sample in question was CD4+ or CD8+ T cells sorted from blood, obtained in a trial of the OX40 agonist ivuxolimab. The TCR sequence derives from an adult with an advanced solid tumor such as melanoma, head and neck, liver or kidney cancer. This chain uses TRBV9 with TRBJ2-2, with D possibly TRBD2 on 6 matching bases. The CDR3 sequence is CASSSPWGGWAGELFF. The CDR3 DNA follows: TGTGCCAGCAGCTCCCCCTGGGGAGGTTGGGCCGGGGAGCTGTTTTTT.